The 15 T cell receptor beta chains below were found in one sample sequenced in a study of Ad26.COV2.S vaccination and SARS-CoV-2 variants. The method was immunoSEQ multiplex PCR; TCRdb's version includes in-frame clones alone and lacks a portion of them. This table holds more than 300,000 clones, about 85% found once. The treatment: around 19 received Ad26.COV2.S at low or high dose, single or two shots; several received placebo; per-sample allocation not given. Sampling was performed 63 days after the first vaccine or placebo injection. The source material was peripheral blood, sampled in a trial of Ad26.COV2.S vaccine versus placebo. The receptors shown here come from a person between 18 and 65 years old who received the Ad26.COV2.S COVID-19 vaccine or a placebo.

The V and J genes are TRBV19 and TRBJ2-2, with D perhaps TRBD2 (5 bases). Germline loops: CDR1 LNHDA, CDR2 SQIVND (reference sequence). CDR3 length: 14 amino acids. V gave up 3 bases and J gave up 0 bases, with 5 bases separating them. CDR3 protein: CASSMGANTGELFF. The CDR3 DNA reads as TGTGCCAGTAGTATGGGAGCGAACACCGGGGAGCTGTTTTTT. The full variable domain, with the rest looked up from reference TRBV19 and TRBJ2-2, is DGGITQSPKYLFRKEGQNVTLSCEQNLNHDAMYWYRQDPGQGLRLIYYSQIVNDFQKGDIAEGYSVSREKKESFPLTVTSAQKNPTAFYLCASSMGANTGELFFGEGSRLTVL.

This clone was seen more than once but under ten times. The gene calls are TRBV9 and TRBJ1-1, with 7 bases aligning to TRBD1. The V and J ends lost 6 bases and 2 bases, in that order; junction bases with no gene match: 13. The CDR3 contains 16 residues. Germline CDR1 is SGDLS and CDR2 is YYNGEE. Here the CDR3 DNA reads TGTGCCAGCAACTCATTTAGGGACAGCTTTAACACTGAAGCTTTCTTT. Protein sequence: CASNSFRDSFNTEAFF.

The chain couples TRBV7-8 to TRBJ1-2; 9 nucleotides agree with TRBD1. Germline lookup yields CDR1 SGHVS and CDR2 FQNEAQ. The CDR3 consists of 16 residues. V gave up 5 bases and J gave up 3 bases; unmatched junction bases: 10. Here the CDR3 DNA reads TGTGCCAGCAGCCAATCGATGGGACAGGGTTACTATGGCTACACCTTC. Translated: CASSQSMGQGYYGYTF.

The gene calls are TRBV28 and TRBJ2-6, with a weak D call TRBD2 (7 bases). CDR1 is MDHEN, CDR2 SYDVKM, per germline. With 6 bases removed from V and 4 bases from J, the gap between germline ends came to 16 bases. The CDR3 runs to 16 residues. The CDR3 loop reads CASSRGAGFGANVLTF. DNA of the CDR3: TGTGCCAGCAGCCGGGGGGCAGGGTTCGGGGCCAACGTCCTGACTTTC.

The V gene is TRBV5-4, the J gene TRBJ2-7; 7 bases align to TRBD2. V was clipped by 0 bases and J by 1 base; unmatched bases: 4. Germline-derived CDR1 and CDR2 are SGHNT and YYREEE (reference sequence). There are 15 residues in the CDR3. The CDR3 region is CASSLGLAVSYEQYF. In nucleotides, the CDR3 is TGTGCCAGCAGCTTGGGTCTAGCGGTATCCTACGAGCAGTACTTC.

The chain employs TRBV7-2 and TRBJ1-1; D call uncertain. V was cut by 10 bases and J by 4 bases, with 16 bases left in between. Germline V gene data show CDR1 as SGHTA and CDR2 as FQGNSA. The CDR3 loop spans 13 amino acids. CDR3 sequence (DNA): TGTGCCACGGATCCGGGTCCGGCCACTGAAGCTTTCTTT. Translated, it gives CATDPGPATEAFF.

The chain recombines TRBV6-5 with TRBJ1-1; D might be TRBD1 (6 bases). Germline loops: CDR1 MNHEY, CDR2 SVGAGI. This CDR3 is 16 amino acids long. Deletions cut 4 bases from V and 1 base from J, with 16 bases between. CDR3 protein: CASSSLPGTKNTEAFF. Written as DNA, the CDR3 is TGTGCCAGCAGTTCCCTACCCGGGACAAAGAACACTGAAGCTTTCTTT.

In DNA, the CDR3 is TGCGCCAGCAGCTCGACGGGACAGACCTATGGCTACACCTTC. As protein: CASSSTGQTYGYTF. The chain is built from TRBV5-1 and TRBJ1-2; 7 nucleotides match TRBD1. This CDR3 contains 14 residues. Trimming took 3 bases from V and 4 from J; bases not matched to a gene: 6. The V gene's germline CDR1 is SGHRS and CDR2 YFSETQ.

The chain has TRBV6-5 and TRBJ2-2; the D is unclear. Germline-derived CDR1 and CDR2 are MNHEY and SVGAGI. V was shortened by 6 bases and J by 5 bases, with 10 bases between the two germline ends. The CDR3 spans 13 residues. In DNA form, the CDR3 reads TGTGCCAGCAGACCGACCCCAACCGGGGAGCTGTTTTTT. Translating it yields CASRPTPTGELFF.

CDR3 sequence reads: CASSQSPGRVQETQYF. Written as DNA, the CDR3 is TGCGCCAGCAGTCAATCCCCAGGCCGGGTCCAAGAGACCCAGTACTTC. This chain joins TRBV23-1 and TRBJ2-5; no clear D. TRBV23-1 is sorted into the ORF group, with uncertain function. The ends were cut back, 0 bases at V and 1 base at J, with 12 bases in the middle. The CDR3 totals 16 residues.

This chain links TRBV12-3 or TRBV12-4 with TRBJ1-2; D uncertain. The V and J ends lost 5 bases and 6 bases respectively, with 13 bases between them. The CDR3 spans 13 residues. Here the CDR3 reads CASSPMDRDGYTF. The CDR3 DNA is TGTGCCAGCAGTCCGATGGACCGAGATGGCTACACCTTC.

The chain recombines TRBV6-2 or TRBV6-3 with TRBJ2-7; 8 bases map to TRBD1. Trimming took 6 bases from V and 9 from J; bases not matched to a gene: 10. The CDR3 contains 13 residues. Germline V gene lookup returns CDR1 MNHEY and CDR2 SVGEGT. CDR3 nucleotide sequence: TGTGCCAGCAGCACAGGGGGTACCGGAGGGCAGTACTTC. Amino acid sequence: CASSTGGTGGQYF.

CDR3: CASSLAGYEQYF. The CDR3 DNA sequence: TGTGCCAGCAGCCTCGCCGGATACGAGCAGTACTTC. The genes are TRBV21-1 and TRBJ2-7. TRBV21-1 is a pseudogene locus. The CDR3 is 12 residues long.

CDR3 DNA: TGTGCCAGCAGCTCCGAACCCTCCGGGGGGCGCCCAGCTTTCTTT. Its translation: CASSSEPSGGRPAFF. The chain links TRBV5-4 to TRBJ1-1; TRBD1 might be the D (6 bases). Trimming removed 3 bases at V and 10 bases at J, with 22 bases between. Germline CDR1 reads SGHNT; CDR2 reads YYREEE (reference sequence). This CDR3 is 15 amino acids long.

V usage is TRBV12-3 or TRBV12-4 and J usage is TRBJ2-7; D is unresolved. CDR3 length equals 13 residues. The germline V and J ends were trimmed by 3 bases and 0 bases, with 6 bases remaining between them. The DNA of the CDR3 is TGTGCCAGCAGTTTCGTGGACTCCTACGAGCAGTACTTC. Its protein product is CASSFVDSYEQYF.